Here is one T cell receptor (beta chain) with its context. Its antigen remains unidentified. Germline V CDR1 and CDR2: SGHNT, YYREEE (reference sequence). The CDR3 contains 14 residues. Trimming removed 2 bases from V and 3 bases from J, with 8 bases in between. This specimen belongs to a study of cytomegalovirus exposure and HLA in healthy donors. Study outcomes and limitations: In a later analysis, HLA-C alleles had the fewest associated TCRs, DRB1 alleles the most.

The PCR made use of 60 Vbeta and 13 Jbeta primers. Data came from immunoSEQ multiplex PCR; TCRdb stores just in-frame clones and leaves some out. The sample lists 150,000 or so clones; around 75% were seen once. The TCR was taken from a man younger than 30 in good health and CMV-seropositive. V is TRBV5-4 and J is TRBJ2-2; D is perhaps TRBD1 (5 bases). Sequencing was done on a sample of PBMCs. CDR3 protein: CASSLGDYTGELFF. In nucleotides, the CDR3 is TGTGCCAGCAGCTTAGGGGATTACACCGGGGAGCTGTTTTTT. Based on the CDR3 plus reference TRBV5-4 and TRBJ2-2, the full variable domain is ETGVTQSPTHLIKTRGQQVTLRCSSQSGHNTVSWYQQALGQGPQFIFQYYREEENGRGNFPPRFSGLQFPNYSSELNVNALELDDSALYLCASSLGDYTGELFFGEGSRLTVL.